This T cell receptor beta chain appears in the sequencing data of a study of long-term antiretroviral therapy in people with HIV. Trimming took off 4 bases at V and 4 bases at J, with 22 bases between the two ends. In germline, CDR1 is KGHSH, CDR2 LQKENI. CDR3 size: 17 residues. Concerning this clone itself: Its target is unknown.

The authors ran the immunoSEQ assay, v3.0, at survey level. The protocol was immunoSEQ multiplex PCR, while the TCRdb copy is restricted to in-frame clones and leaves out a portion. The sample includes under 25,000 clones, approximately 89% of them seen just once. General study points: Diversity went up after ART and still fell short of transplant donor controls. On ART adherence, viral resistance or therapy changes, no data were available.

The sample here was unsorted PBMCs, taken 0.5 years after starting antiretroviral therapy. The V gene is TRBV18, the J gene TRBJ1-1; possible D gene TRBD1, 6 bases. The sequence was obtained from a man in his forties or fifties with HIV. In nucleotides, the CDR3 is TGTGCCAGCTCACTCAAGCTACAGGGTAATCATGGCACTGAAGCTTTCTTT. Protein product: CASSLKLQGNHGTEAFF.